The text below deals with one T cell receptor (beta chain). Its antigen is currently unknown. Sequencing was performed with immunoSEQ multiplex PCR; in TCRdb, only in-frame clones are kept and a portion is missing. The sample includes about 140,000 clones, around 90% of them seen just once. The sample originates from a study of T cell responses to AZD1222 COVID-19 vaccine. Whole-study findings and limits: Donors, mostly white British, included more females; clonal diversity was possibly underestimated. Elevations in Spike-specific TCR breadth and depth followed administration of two AZD1222 doses.

This CDR3 comprises 15 residues. Looked up from germline, CDR1 is SGHVS and CDR2 is FQNEAQ. V lost 5 bases to trimming and J lost 6 bases, with 18 bases between them. This sample comprised peripheral blood, obtained on day 0 of AZD1222 vaccination. This TCR was sampled from an adult in good health. The chain joins TRBV7-8 to TRBJ2-3; TRBD2 is a possible D gene (7 bases). The CDR3 nucleotides are TGTGCCAGCAGCCTTCTTGGGGGGGGCGGGGATACGCAGTATTTT. Encoded protein: CASSLLGGGGDTQYF.